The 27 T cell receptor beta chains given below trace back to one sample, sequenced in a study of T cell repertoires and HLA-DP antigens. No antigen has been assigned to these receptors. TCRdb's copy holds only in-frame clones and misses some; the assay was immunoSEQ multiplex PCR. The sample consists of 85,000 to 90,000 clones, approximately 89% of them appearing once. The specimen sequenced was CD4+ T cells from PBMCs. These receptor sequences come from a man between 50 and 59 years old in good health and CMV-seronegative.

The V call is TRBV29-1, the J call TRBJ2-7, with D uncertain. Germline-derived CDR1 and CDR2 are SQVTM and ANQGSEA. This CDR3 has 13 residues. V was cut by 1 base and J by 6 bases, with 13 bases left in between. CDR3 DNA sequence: TGCAGCGTTGAAGGGCCTCCCAGCTCCGAGCAGTACTTC. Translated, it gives CSVEGPPSSEQYF.

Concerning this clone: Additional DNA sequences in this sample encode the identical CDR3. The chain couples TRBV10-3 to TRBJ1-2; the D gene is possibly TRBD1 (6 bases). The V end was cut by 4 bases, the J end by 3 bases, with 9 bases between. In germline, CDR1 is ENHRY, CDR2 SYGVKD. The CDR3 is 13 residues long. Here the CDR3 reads CAISGRGHYGYTF. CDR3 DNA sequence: TGTGCCATCAGTGGCAGGGGCCACTATGGCTACACCTTC.

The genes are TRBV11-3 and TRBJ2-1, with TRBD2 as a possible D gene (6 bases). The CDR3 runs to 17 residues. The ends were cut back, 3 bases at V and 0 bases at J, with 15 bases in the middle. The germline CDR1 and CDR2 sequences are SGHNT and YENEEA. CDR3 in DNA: TGTGCCAGCAGCTTCTCTGGGAGGTCCAGCTCCTACAATGAGCAGTTCTTC. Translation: CASSFSGRSSSYNEQFF.

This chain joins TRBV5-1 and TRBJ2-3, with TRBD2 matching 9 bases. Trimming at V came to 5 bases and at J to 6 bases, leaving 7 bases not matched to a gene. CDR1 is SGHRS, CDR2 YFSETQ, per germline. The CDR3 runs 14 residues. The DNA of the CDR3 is TGCGCCAGCAGTAGACTAGCGGAGGGGGATACGCAGTATTTT. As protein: CASSRLAEGDTQYF.

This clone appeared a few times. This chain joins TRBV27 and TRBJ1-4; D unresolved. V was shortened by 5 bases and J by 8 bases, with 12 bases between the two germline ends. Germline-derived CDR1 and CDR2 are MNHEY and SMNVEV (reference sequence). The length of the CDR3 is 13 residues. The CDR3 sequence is CASSPRTVEKLFF. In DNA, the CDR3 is TGTGCCAGCAGTCCCCGGACTGTGGAAAAACTGTTTTTT.

CDR3 sequence reads: CASSHSGTSGYTF. The CDR3 nucleotides read TGCGCCAGCAGCCATTCTGGAACGAGTGGCTACACCTTC. This sequence joins TRBV4-1 and TRBJ1-2; D is unclear. Germline lookup yields CDR1 MGHRA and CDR2 YSYEKL. CDR3 size: 13 residues. V was cut by 3 bases and J by 7 bases, with 12 bases left in between.

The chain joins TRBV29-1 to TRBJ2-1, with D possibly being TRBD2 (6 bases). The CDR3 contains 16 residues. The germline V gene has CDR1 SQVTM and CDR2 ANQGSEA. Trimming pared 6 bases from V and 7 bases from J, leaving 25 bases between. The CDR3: CSVRTTGKRGGNEQFF. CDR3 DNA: TGCAGCGTCCGCACGACCGGGAAAAGGGGAGGTAATGAGCAGTTCTTC.

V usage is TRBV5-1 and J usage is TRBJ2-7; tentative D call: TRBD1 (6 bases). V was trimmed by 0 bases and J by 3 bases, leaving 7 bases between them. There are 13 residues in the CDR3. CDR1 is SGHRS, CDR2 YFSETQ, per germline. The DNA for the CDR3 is TGCGCCAGCAGCTTGGGACAGGACTACGAGCAGTACTTC. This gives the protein CASSLGQDYEQYF.

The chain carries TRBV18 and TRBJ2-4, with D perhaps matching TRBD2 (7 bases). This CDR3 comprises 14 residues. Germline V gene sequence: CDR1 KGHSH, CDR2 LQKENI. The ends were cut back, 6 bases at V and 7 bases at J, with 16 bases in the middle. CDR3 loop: CASSLDSGVNIQYF. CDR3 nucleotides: TGTGCCAGCTCTCTGGACAGCGGGGTTAACATTCAGTACTTC.

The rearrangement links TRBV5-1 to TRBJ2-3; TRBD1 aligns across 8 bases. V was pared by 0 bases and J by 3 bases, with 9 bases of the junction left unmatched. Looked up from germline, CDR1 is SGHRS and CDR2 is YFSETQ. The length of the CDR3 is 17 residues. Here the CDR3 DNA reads TGCGCCAGCAGCTTGGGCTCACAGGGGGGAGGAACAGATACGCAGTATTTT. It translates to CASSLGSQGGGTDTQYF.

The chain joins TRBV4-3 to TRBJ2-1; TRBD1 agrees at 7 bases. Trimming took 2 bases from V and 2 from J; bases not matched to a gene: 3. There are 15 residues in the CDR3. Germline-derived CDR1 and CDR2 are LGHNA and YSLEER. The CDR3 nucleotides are TGCGCCAGCAGCCAAAACGGACAGGCCTACAATGAGCAGTTCTTC. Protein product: CASSQNGQAYNEQFF.

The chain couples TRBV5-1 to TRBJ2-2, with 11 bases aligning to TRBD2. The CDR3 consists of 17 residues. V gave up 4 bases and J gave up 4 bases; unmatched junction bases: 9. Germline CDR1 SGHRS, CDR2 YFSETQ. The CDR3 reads CASSPAGLAVGTGELFF. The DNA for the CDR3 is TGCGCCAGCAGCCCGGCGGGACTAGCGGTGGGCACCGGGGAGCTGTTTTTT.

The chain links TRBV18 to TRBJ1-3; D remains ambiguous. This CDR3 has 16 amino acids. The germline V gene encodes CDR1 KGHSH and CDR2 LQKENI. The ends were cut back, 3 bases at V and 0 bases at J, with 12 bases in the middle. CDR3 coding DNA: TGTGCCAGCTCACCTGCGGGCAGCAGCTCTGGAAACACCATATATTTT. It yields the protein CASSPAGSSSGNTIYF.

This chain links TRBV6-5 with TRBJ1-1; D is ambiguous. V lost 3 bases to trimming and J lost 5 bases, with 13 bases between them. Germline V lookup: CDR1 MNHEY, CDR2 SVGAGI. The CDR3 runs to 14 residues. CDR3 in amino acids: CASSYTARRTEAFF. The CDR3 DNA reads TGTGCCAGCAGTTATACGGCAAGGCGGACTGAAGCTTTCTTT.

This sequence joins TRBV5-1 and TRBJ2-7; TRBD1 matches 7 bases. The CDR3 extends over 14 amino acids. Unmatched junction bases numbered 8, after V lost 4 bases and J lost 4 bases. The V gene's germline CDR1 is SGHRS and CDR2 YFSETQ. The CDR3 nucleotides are TGCGCCAGCAGCCGGGACAGCGCATTGTACGAGCAGTACTTC. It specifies CASSRDSALYEQYF.

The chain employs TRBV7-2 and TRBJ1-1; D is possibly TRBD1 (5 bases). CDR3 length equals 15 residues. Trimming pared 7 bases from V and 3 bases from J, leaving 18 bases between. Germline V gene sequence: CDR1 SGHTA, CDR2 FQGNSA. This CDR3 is CASTFSWQGDTEAFF. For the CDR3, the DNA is TGTGCCAGCACCTTTAGCTGGCAGGGCGACACTGAAGCTTTCTTT. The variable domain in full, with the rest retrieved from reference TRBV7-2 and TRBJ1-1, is GAGVSQSPSNKVTEKGKDVELRCDPISGHTALYWYRQSLGQGLEFLIYFQGNSAPDKSGLPSDRFSAERTGGSVSTLTIQRTQQEDSAVYLCASTFSWQGDTEAFFGQGTRLTVV.

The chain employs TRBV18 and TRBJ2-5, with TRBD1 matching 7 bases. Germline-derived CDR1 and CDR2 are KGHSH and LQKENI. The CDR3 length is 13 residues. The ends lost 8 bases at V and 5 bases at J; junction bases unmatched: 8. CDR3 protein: CASAKGGEETQYF. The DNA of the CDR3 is TGTGCCAGCGCCAAAGGGGGCGAGGAGACCCAGTACTTC. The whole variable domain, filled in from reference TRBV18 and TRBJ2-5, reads NAGVMQNPRHLVRRRGQEARLRCSPMKGHSHVYWYRQLPEEGLKFMVYLQKENIIDESGMPKERFSAEFPKEGPSILRIQQVVRGDSAAYFCASAKGGEETQYFGPGTRLLVL.

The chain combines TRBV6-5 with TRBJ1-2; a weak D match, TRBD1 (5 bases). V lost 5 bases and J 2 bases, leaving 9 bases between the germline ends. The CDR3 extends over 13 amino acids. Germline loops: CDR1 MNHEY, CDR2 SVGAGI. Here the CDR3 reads CASSAQENYGYTF. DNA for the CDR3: TGTGCCAGCAGTGCACAGGAAAACTATGGCTACACCTTC.

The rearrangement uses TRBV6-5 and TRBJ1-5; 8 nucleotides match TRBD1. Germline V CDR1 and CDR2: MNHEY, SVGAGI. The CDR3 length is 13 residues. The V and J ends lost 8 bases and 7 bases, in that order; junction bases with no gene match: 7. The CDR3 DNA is TGTGCCAGCGCAGGGGGCGCGGGGCAGCCCCAGCATTTT. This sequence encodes CASAGGAGQPQHF.

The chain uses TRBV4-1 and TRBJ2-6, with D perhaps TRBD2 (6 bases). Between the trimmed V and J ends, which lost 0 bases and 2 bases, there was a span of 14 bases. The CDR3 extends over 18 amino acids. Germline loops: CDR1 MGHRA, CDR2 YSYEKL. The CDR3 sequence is CASSQDSGDGAGANVLTF. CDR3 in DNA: TGCGCCAGCAGCCAAGACTCGGGGGATGGAGCTGGGGCCAACGTCCTGACTTTC.

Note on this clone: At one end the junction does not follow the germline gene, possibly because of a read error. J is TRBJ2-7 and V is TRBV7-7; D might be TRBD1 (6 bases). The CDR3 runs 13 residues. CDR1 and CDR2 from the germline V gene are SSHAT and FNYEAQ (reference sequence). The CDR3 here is CASSSTGNGEQYF. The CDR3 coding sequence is TGTGCTAGCAGCTCCACAGGGAATGGAGAGCAGTACTTC.

Written as DNA, the CDR3 is TGTGCCAGCAGTTCCGGGGTCTACGAGCAGTACTTC. Translation gives CASSSGVYEQYF. This chain links TRBV27 with TRBJ2-7; a weak D match, TRBD2 (5 bases). Trimming shortened V by 4 bases and J by 3 bases, and 7 bases separated the two germline ends. Per the germline V gene, CDR1 is MNHEY and CDR2 is SMNVEV (reference sequence). The length of the CDR3 is 12 residues.

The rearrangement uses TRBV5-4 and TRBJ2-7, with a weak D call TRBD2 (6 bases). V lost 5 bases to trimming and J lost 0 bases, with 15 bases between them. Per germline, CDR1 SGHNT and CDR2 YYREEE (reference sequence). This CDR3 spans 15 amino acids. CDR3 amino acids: CASSPFGTSSYEQYF. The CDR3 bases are TGTGCCAGCAGTCCCTTCGGGACTTCCTCCTACGAGCAGTACTTC.

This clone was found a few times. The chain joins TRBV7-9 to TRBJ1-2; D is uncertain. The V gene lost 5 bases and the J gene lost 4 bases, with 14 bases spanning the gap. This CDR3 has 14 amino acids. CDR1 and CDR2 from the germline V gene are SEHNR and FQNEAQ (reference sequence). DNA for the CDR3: TGTGCCAGCAGCAATCGGCCGACGCCCTATGGCTACACCTTC. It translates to CASSNRPTPYGYTF.

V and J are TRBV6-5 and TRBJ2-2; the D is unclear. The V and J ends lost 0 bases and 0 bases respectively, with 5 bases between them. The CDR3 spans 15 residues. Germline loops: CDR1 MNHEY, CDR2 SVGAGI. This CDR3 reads CASSYSDPNTGELFF. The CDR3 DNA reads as TGTGCCAGCAGTTACTCTGACCCGAACACCGGGGAGCTGTTTTTT.

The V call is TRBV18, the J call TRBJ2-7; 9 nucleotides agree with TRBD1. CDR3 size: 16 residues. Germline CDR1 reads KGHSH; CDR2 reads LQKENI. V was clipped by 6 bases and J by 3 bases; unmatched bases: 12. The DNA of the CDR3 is TGTGCCAGCTCTCCAGTTACAGGGGGCGGCCGCTACGAGCAGTACTTC. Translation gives CASSPVTGGGRYEQYF. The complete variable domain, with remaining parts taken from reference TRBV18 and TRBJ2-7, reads NAGVMQNPRHLVRRRGQEARLRCSPMKGHSHVYWYRQLPEEGLKFMVYLQKENIIDESGMPKERFSAEFPKEGPSILRIQQVVRGDSAAYFCASSPVTGGGRYEQYFGPGTRLTVT.

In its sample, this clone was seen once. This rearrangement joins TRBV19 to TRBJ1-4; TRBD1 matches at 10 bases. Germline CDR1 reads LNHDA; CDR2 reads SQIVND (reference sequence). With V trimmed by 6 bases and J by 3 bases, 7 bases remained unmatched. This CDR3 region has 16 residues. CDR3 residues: CASSPGQGVANEKLFF. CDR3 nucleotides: TGTGCCAGTAGCCCTGGACAGGGGGTTGCTAATGAAAAACTGTTTTTT. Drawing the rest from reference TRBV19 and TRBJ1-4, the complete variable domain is DGGITQSPKYLFRKEGQNVTLSCEQNLNHDAMYWYRQDPGQGLRLIYYSQIVNDFQKGDIAEGYSVSREKKESFPLTVTSAQKNPTAFYLCASSPGQGVANEKLFFGSGTQLSVL.